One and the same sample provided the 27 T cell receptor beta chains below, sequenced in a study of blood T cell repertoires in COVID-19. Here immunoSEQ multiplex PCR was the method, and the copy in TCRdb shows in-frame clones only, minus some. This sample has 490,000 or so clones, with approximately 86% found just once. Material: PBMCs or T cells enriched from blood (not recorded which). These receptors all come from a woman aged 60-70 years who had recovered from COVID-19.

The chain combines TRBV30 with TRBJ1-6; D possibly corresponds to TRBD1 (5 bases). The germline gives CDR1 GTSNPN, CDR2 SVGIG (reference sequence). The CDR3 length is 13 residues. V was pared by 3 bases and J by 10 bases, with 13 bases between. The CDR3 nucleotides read TGTGCCTGGAGGGGGGGTGGAGGATCACCCCTCCACTTT. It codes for CAWRGGGGSPLHF.

CDR3 sequence: CASSPGSTYEQYF. The CDR3 DNA reads TGTGCCAGCAGCCCGGGGTCTACCTACGAGCAGTACTTC. The rearrangement links TRBV3-1 (or the pseudogene TRBV3-2) to TRBJ2-7, with D maybe TRBD2 (5 bases). The CDR3 length is 13 residues. Trimming stripped 4 bases from V and 2 bases from J, with 9 bases between. Per germline, CDR1 LGHDT and CDR2 YNNKEL (reference sequence).

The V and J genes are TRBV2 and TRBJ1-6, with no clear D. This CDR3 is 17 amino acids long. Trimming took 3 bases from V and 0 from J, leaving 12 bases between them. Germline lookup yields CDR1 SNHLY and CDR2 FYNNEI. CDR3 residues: CASSDLTRGSYNSPLHF. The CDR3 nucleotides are TGTGCCAGCAGTGACCTAACCCGGGGCTCCTATAATTCACCCCTCCACTTT.

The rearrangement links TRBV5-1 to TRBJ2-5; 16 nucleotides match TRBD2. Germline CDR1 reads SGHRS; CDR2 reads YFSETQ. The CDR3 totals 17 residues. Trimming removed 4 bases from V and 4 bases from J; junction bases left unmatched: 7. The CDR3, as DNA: TGCGCCAGCAGCCCGGGACTAGCGGGGGGGCCTGGAGAGACCCAGTACTTC. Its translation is CASSPGLAGGPGETQYF.

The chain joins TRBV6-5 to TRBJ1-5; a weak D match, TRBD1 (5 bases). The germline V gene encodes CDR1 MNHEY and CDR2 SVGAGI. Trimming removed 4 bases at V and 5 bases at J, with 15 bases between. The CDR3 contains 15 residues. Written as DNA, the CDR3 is TGTGCCAGCAGTTCACGGACCCTAGGGGATCAGCCCCAGCATTTT. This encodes CASSSRTLGDQPQHF.

CDR3: CASSGQSLNTEAFF. The CDR3 DNA reads TGTGCCAGCAGTGGACAGTCTCTGAACACTGAAGCTTTCTTT. The chain combines TRBV2 with TRBJ1-1, with D possibly being TRBD1 (5 bases). Germline V gene data show CDR1 as SNHLY and CDR2 as FYNNEI. The ends were cut back, 4 bases at V and 0 bases at J, with 9 bases in the middle. The CDR3 sequence is 14 residues long. The entire variable domain, with the rest obtained from reference TRBV2 and TRBJ1-1, is as follows: EPEVTQTPSHQVTQMGQEVILRCVPISNHLYFYWYRQILGQKVEFLVSFYNNEISEKSEIFDDQFSVERPDGSNFTLKIRSTKLEDSAMYFCASSGQSLNTEAFFGQGTRLTVV.

The DNA for the CDR3 is TGTGCCAGCAGTGGGGGGGTTGGTCAGCCCCAGCATTTT. Amino acids: CASSGGVGQPQHF. The chain recombines TRBV25-1 with TRBJ1-5; D possibly corresponds to TRBD1 (5 bases). V lost 4 bases to trimming and J lost 6 bases, with 10 bases between them. The CDR3 is 13 residues long. Germline V gene sequence: CDR1 MGHDK, CDR2 SYGVNS. Full variable domain (remainder filled in from reference TRBV25-1 and TRBJ1-5): EADIYQTPRYLVIGTGKKITLECSQTMGHDKMYWYQQDPGMELHLIHYSYGVNSTEKGDLSSESTVSRIRTEHFPLTLESARPSHTSQYLCASSGGVGQPQHFGDGTRLSIL.

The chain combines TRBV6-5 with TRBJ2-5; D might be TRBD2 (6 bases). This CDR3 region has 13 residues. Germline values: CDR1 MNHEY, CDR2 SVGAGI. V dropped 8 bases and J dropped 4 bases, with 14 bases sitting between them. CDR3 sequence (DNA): TGTGCCAGCCGCCCTAGCGTCCCAGAGACCCAGTACTTC. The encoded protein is CASRPSVPETQYF.

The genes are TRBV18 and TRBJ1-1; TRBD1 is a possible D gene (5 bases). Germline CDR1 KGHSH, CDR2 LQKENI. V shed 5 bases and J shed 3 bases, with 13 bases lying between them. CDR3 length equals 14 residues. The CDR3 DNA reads TGTGCCAGCTCAAACAAGGGGCCGGACACTGAAGCTTTCTTT. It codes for CASSNKGPDTEAFF.

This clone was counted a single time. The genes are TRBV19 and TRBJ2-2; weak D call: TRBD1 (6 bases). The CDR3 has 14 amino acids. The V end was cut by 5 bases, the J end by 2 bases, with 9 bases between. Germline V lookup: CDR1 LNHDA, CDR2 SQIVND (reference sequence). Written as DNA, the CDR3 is TGTGCCAGTAGTTGGGGGCCAAACACCGGGGAGCTGTTTTTT. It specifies CASSWGPNTGELFF.

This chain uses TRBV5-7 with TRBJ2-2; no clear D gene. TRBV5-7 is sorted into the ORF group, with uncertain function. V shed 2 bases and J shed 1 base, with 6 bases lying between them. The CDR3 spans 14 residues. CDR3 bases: TGTGCCAGCAGCTTCTCCGGGAACACCGGGGAGCTGTTTTTT. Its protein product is CASSFSGNTGELFF.

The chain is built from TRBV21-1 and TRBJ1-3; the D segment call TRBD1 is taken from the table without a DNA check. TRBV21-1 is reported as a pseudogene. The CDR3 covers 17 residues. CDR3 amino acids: CASSKGQQGAEGNTIYF. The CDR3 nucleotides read TGTGCCAGCAGCAAAGGTCAACAGGGGGCGGAGGGAAACACCATATATTTT.

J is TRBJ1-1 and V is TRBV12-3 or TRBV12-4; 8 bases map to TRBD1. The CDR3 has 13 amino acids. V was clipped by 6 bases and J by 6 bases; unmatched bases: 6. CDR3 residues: CASRAATGAEAFF. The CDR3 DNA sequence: TGTGCCAGCAGGGCAGCGACAGGGGCTGAAGCTTTCTTT.

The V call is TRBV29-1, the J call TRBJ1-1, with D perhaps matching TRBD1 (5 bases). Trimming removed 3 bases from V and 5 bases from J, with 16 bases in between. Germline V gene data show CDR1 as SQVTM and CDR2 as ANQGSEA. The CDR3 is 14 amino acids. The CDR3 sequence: CSVEARQGGTEAFF. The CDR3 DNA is TGCAGCGTTGAGGCTCGGCAGGGAGGGACTGAAGCTTTCTTT.

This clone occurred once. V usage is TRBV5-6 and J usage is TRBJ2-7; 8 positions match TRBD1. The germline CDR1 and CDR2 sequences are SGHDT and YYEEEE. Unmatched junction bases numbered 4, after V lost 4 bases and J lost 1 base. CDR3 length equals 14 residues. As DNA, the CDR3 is TGTGCCAGCAGCACTACAGGGGGATCCTACGAGCAGTACGTC. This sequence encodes CASSTTGGSYEQYV.

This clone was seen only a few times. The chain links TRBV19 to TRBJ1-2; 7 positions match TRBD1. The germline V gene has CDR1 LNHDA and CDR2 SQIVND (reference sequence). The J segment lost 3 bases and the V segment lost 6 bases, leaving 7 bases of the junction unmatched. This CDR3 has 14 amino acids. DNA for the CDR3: TGTGCCAGTAGGGCCCGACAGGGCCACTATGGCTACACCTTC. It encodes CASRARQGHYGYTF.

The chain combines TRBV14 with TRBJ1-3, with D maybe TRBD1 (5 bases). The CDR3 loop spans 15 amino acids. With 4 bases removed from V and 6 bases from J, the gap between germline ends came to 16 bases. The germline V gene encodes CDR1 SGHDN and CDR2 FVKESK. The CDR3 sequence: CASSPVGGGANTIYF. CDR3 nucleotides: TGTGCCAGCAGCCCCGTCGGGGGGGGTGCAAACACCATATATTTT. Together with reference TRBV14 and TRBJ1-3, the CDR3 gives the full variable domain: EAGVTQFPSHSVIEKGQTVTLRCDPISGHDNLYWYRRVMGKEIKFLLHFVKESKQDESGMPNNRFLAERTGGTYSTLKVQPAELEDSGVYFCASSPVGGGANTIYFGEGSWLTVV.

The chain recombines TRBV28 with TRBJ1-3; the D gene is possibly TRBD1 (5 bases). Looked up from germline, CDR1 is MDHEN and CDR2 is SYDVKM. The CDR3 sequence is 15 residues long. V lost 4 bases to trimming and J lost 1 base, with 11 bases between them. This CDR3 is CASSSPPGSGNTIYF. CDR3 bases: TGTGCCAGCAGTTCCCCCCCAGGGTCTGGAAACACCATATATTTT. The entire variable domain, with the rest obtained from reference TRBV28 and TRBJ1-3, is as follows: DVKVTQSSRYLVKRTGEKVFLECVQDMDHENMFWYRQDPGLGLRLIYFSYDVKMKEKGDIPEGYSVSREKKERFSLILESASTNQTSMYLCASSSPPGSGNTIYFGEGSWLTVV.

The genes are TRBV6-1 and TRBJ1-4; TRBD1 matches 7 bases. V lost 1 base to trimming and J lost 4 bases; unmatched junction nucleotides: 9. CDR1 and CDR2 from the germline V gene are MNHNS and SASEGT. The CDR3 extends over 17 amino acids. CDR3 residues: CASSEEVRDSFNEKLFF. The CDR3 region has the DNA TGTGCCAGCAGTGAAGAGGTCCGGGACAGCTTTAATGAAAAACTGTTTTTT.

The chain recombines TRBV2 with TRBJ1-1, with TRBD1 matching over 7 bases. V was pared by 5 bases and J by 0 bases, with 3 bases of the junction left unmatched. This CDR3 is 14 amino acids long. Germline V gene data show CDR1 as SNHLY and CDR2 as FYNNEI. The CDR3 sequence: CASSIDRVNTEAFF. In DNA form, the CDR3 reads TGTGCCAGCAGTATCGACAGGGTGAACACTGAAGCTTTCTTT.

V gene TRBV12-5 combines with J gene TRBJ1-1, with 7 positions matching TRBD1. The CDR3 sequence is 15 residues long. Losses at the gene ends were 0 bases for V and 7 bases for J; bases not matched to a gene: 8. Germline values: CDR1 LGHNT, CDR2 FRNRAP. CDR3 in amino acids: CASGLVPLGQNEAFF. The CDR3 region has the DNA TGTGCTAGTGGTTTGGTACCCCTGGGACAGAATGAAGCTTTCTTT. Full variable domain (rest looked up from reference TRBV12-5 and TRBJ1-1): DARVTQTPRHKVTEMGQEVTMRCQPILGHNTVFWYRQTMMQGLELLAYFRNRAPLDDSGMPKDRFSAEMPDATLATLKIQPSEPRDSAVYFCASGLVPLGQNEAFFGQGTRLTVV.

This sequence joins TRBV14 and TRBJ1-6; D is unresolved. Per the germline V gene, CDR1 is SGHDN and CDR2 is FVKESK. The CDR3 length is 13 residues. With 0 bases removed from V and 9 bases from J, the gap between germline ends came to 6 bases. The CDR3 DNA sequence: TGTGCCAGCAGCCAAGATCCCAGTTCACCCCTCCACTTT. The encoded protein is CASSQDPSSPLHF.

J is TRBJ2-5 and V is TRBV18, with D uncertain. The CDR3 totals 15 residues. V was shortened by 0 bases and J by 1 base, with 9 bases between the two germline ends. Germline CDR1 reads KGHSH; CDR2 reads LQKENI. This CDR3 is CASSPPATPQETQYF. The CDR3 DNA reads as TGTGCCAGCTCACCACCAGCAACTCCCCAAGAGACCCAGTACTTC.

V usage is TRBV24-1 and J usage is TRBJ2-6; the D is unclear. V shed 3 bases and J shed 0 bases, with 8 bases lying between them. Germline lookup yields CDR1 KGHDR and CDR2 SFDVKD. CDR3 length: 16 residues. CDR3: CATSDVTSSGANVLTF. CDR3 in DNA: TGTGCCACCAGTGATGTCACGAGCTCTGGGGCCAACGTCCTGACTTTC.

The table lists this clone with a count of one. The CDR3 reads CASGLVRKGAEYF. CDR3 sequence (DNA): TGTGCTAGTGGTTTGGTACGCAAGGGAGCGGAGTACTTC. V usage is TRBV12-5 and J usage is TRBJ2-7, with D possibly matching TRBD2 (5 bases). CDR3 size: 13 residues. V lost 0 bases to trimming and J lost 11 bases, with 14 bases between them. Germline CDR1 and CDR2: LGHNT and FRNRAP.

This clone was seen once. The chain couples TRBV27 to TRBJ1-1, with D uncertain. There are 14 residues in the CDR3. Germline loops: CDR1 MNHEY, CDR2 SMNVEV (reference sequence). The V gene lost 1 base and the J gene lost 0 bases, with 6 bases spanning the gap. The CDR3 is CASSLYQMNTEAFF. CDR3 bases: TGTGCCAGCAGTTTATATCAGATGAACACTGAAGCTTTCTTT.

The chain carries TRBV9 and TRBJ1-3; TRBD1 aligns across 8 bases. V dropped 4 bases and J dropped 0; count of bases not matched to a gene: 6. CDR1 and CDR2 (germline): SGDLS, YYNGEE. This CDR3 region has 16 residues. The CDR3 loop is CASSTQGAISGNTIYF. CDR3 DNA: TGTGCCAGCAGCACCCAGGGGGCGATCTCTGGAAACACCATATATTTT.